Sequencing of this T cell receptor (beta chain) was carried out in a study of T cells expressing NK-cell markers. Study in general: The sequencing cohort of eight donors included seven HCMV-seropositive individuals and one seronegative individual.

Concerning this clonotype itself: Its antigen remains unknown.

Study observations and caveats: Among a few donors, these clonotypes also ranked first in the CD3+CD56-NKG2C+ fraction.

Germline lookup yields CDR1 MNHNY and CDR2 SVGAGI (reference sequence). The CDR3 covers 15 residues. 5'RACE template switching with UMIs produced the TCR beta cDNA. TCRdb reanalyzed the 5' RACE reads, giving one entry per CDR3 protein sequence and no DNA. Recorded here are about 400,000 distinct CDR3 sequences; the top ten clones represent about 10%. Sequencing used blood T cells: a sorted CD56 or NKG2C T cell subset, CD4+ or CD8+ T cells, or bulk PBMC T cells (not recorded which). The gene calls are TRBV6-6 and TRBJ2-7; TCRdb picks TRBD1, but there is no DNA to check that call. The receptor was derived from a woman aged 45-60 years in good health. CDR3 in amino acids: CASTNRDILSYEQYF.